The present entry profiles one TCR beta chain with its context. Its target is not known. The sample belongs to a study of a mutant IDH1 vaccine in newly diagnosed glioma. Whole-study context: Patients received eight vaccinations in weeks 1, 3, 5, 7, 11, 15, 19, 23. Patients previously underwent radiotherapy, temozolomide, or both, and most underwent both.

Specified time point: week 11, during vaccination. Vaccine doses each comprised 300 ug of mutant IDH1 20-mer peptide, with topical imiquimod. Profiling relied on immunoSEQ multiplex PCR, and the TCRdb table lists in-frame clones only, not all of them. The sample lists fewer than 65,000 clones, 80% seen once, with 4.5% to 7.5% in the top ten. Whole-study results and caveats: Among patients, roughly 94% showed immune responses induced by the vaccine.

The ends were cut back, 9 bases at V and 2 bases at J, with 14 bases in the middle. Germline CDR1 reads SGHNT; CDR2 reads YYREEE (reference sequence). CDR3 size: 14 residues. The TCR originated in a man in his fifties or sixties with glioma. J is TRBJ2-2 and V is TRBV5-4; D call uncertain. This specimen was PBMCs, taken from a glioma patient whose treatment included an IDH1 peptide vaccine. CDR3 loop: CATSGAGNTGELFF. CDR3 nucleotides: TGTGCCACCAGTGGAGCTGGCAACACCGGGGAGCTGTTTTTT.